This TCR beta chain was documented in a study of siplizumab effects on memory and regulatory T cells. Assays captured about 10^5 TCR templates per sample. Profiling relied on immunoSEQ multiplex PCR, and the TCRdb table lists in-frame clones only, not all of them. The sample carries roughly 100,000 clones, 93% recorded once. Notes on the study in general: Apparently key alloresponse contributors, naive T cells also seemed more diverse than memory cells. Relative to controls at approximately 25%, mappable alloreactive CD4+ clones exhibited a mean Treg-derived proportion of less than 70% with siplizumab.

CDR3 size: 13 residues. V lost 8 bases and J lost 4, with 14 bases in between. The germline V gene has CDR1 MNHEY and CDR2 SMNVEV (reference sequence). A remark on this clone: The target antigen is unknown.

This chain links TRBV27 with TRBJ1-2; D perhaps matches TRBD1 (6 bases). The source is a human donor in good health. The sample consisted of CD4+ T cells sorted from blood. In DNA form, the CDR3 reads TGTGCCAGCGCGGGGGGGCGGGGCTATGGCTACACCTTC. Protein sequence: CASAGGRGYGYTF.